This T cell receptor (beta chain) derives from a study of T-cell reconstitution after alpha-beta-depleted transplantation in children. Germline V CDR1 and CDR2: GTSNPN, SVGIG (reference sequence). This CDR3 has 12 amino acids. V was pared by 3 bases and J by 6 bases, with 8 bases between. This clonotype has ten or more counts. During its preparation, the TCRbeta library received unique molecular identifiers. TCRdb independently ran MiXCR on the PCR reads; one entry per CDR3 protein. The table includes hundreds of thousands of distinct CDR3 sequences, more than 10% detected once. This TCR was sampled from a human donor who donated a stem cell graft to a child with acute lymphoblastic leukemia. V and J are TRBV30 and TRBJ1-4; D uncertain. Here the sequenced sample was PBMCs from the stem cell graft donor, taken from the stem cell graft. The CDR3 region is CAWRGRDEKLFF. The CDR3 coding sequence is TGTGCCTGGAGGGGAAGGGATGAAAAACTGTTTTTT. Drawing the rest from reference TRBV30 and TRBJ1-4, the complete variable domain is SQTIHQWPATLVQPVGSPLSLECTVEGTSNPNLYWYRQAAGRGLQLLFYSVGIGQISSEVPQNLSASRPQDRQFILSSKKLLLSDSGFYLCAWRGRDEKLFFGSGTQLSVL.